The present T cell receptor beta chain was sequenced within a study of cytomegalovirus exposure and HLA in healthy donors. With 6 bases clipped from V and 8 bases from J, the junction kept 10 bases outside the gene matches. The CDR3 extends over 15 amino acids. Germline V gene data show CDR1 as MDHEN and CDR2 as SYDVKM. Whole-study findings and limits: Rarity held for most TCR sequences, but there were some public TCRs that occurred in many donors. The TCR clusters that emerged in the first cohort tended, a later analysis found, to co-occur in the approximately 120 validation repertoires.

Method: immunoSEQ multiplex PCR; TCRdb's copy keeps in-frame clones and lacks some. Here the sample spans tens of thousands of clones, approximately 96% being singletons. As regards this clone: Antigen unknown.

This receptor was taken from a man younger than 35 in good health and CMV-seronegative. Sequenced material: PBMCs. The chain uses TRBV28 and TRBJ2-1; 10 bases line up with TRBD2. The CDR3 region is CASSPASGRVDEQFF. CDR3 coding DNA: TGTGCCAGCAGCCCCGCTAGCGGGAGAGTAGATGAGCAGTTCTTC.